Reported below is one T cell receptor beta chain. Only a few counts were recorded for this clonotype. It has no known antigen specificity. No base quality values were provided; no much bigger clone lies one nucleotide off. In light of the paper, this sample's time point label describes: late sampling 161 to 241 days after vaccination in a few convalescent patients. Explained via the paper, the treatment or condition label denotes: approximately nine-day PBMC culture with coronavirus spike peptide pools or control peptides (ViraFEST assay). The ViraFEST assay, used in the study, expanded antigen-specific T cells with peptide pools and then identified the expanded clonotypes through TCR sequencing. The positive SARS-CoV-2 PCR tests of the convalescent patients were dated from March to December 2020, before the Alpha, Beta and Delta variants emerged in the United States. Each well held 2.2 million or so PBMCs cultured in IMDM containing about 5% human AB serum and approximately 9.8 IU/ml IL-2, with roughly 10 ug/ml peptide pools added. On days 3 and 7, half of the culture medium was replaced with fresh IL-2-containing medium. Once the cells had been in culture for 9 to 10 days, the EasySep CD4+ T cell isolation kit was used to isolate CD4+ T cells by negative selection. PBMCs were separated from whole blood using Ficoll-Paque Plus gradient centrifugation and then either used fresh or cryopreserved at -140C. In general, triplicate wells were set up for every culture condition.

V was cut back by 2 bases and J by 7 bases, leaving a gap of 12 bases between them. From the cysteine up to the phenylalanine, the CDR3 has a length of 13 residues. Here the CDR3 DNA is all that survives: 39 bases in frame from base 1. The germline V gene (reference sequence) provides CDR1 DFQATT and CDR2 SNEGSKA. The data are from a study of vaccination and CD4 T cells after COVID-19 (dated by TCRdb to 2022 to 2024). Broadly, across the study: Every convalescent patient had a positive nasal swab PCR test for SARS-CoV-2, with mild disease in roughly 10 patients and severe disease in one. The convalescent cohort included six males and four females, with two Hispanic individuals, seven Caucasians, two Asians and one multiracial person. Each participant got two doses of either the Pfizer-BioNTech BNT162b2 vaccine (n=8) or the Moderna mRNA-1273 vaccine (n=2). Post-COVID blood samples from convalescent patients were collected a median of approximately 100 days after diagnosis, with a range of roughly 35 to 161 days. Post-vaccine blood samples were taken a median of around 77 days after the second vaccine dose, with a range of roughly 13 to 250 days. Three convalescent patients were sampled both early after vaccination (day 14) and late after vaccination (days 161 to 241). Overlapping spike peptide pools from SARS-CoV-2 and from the common cold coronaviruses HCoV-NL63, HCoV-OC43 and HCoV-229E were used as culture stimuli. As controls, cultures received a CEFX viral epitope pool (the positive control), an HIV-1 Nef peptide pool (the negative control), or no peptide at all. In about 11 COVID-19 convalescent patients and a handful of infection-naive healthy vaccine recipients, the spike-specific CD4+ TCR repertoire before mRNA vaccination was compared with the repertoire after mRNA vaccination.

Library preparation employed PCR. TCR sequencing of DNA from cultured CD4+ T cells used the Oncomine TCR Beta short-read assay at the Johns Hopkins FTIC core. The QIAamp micro DNA kit was used to extract genomic DNA from the cultured CD4+ T cells. Oncomine TCR Beta libraries from cultured CD4+ T cells were pooled using unique dual indexes and sequenced on an Illumina iSeq 100. On the study's bioinformatics: Non-productive sequences were removed, and CDR3s that did not start with C, did not end with F or W, or were shorter than 7 amino acids were discarded. Antigen-specific clonotypes were identified with the MANAFEST web application by comparing peptide-stimulated wells with reference and other culture wells. For a clone to be called positive, the clone needed an FDR below 0.05, an odds ratio above 5, and a productive frequency above 0.1% in at least two of three replicate wells. Clonotypes that were significantly expanded in both SARS-CoV-2 spike wells and at least one common cold coronavirus spike condition were defined as cross-reactive. CDR3 homology was assessed with Levenshtein distances (stringdist) and unrooted phylogenetic trees (ape) in R version 3.6.1. TCRdb handled the public reads itself, with Q25 trimming in fastp and clone calling in MiXCR, and kept productive beta chains. For every CDR3 protein sequence, its rows merge into one entry that carries the most common genes and DNA. These V and J calls rely on TCRdb rather than the paper's analysis. The sample records about 26,000 distinct CDR3 sequences, 41% of which are singletons. Of the sample, roughly 4.9% is held by the ten largest clones.

Paper-wide results and their limitations: An increase in the median number of SARS-CoV-2-reactive clonotypes from 20 to 25 after infection to roughly 39 after vaccination was observed, but the change was not found to be significant. Among the post-vaccine SARS-CoV-2-reactive clones in convalescent patients, a median about 86% showed up only after vaccination, which suggests vaccine-specific priming. In convalescent patients, nearly all vaccine-specific clones (304 of 307) were found to be mono-reactive for SARS-CoV-2 spike rather than cross-reactive with common cold coronaviruses. The study included relatively few convalescent patients and did not analyze early timepoints after natural infection.

The receptor was isolated from a human donor who had recovered from COVID-19. This sample comprised CD4+ T cells from blood, cultured in vitro, obtained about 7 months after SARS-CoV-2 vaccination. The rearranged segments are TRBV20-1 and TRBJ2-1; the D gene lacks a confident call. The CDR3 loop reads CSARPRTPNEQFF. The DNA is TGCAGTGCTAGACCTCGAACCCCTAATGAGCAGTTCTTC.